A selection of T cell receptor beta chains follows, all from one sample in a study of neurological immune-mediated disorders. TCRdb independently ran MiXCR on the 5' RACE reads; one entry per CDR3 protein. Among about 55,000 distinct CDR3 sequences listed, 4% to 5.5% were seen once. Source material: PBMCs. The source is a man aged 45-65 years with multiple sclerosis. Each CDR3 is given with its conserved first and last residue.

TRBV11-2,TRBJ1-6,CASSGGPNSPLHF
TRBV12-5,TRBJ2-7,CASGLVLGQGTYEQYF
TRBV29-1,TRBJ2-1,CSVIALAGSYNEQFF
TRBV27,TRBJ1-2,CASRNQGYGYTF
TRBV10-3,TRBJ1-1,CAIREQGMNTEAFF
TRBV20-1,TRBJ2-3,CSARDPSRDSTDTQYF
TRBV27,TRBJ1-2,CASSLNRDRDGYTF
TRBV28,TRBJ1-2,CASSYRGRDGYTF
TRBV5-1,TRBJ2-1,CASSLVGTSVSYNEQFF
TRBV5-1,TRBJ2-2,CASSRRQGMSTGELFF
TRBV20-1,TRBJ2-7,CSAPGQGALEQYF
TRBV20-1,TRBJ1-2,CSAGGGNYGYTF
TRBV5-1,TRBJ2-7,CASSSDSPGLAGGRREQYF
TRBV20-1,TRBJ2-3,CSARDLTLAGILSYTQYF
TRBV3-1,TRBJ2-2,CASSQVGGGTGELFF
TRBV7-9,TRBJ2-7,CASSLVGGQVSYEQYF
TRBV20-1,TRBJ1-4,CSAPQGGLNEKLFF
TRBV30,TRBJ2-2,CAWSPANTGELFF
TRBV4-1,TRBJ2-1,CASSQFLTLPGLAAHEQFF
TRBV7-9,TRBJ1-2,CASSSGEGSYGYTF
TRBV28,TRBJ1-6,CASSLVDGSPLHF
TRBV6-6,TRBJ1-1,CASSYQKIEAFF
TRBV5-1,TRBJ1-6,CASSLEQTGGESPLNF
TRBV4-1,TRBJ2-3,CASSQDFTVADTQYF
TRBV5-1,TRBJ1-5,CASSLEGNSNQPQNF
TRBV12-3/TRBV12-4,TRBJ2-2,CATGHRTTGELFF
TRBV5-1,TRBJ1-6,CASSLRISGDSPLHF
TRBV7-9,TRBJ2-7,CASSRTPYEQYF
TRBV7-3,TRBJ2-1,CASSSSGAIYNEQFF
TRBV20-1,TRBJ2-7,CSALPGTGFREQYF
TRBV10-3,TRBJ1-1,CAISPGGGIEAFF
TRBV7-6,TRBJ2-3,CASSLEASVTDTQYF
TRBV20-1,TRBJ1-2,CSAMPLQGKNYGYTF
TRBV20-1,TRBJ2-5,CSARPAGTRKETQYF
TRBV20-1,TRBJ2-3,CSARGGQGSTDTQYF
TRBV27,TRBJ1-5,CASRQTGEDQPQHF
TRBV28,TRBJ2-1,CASSLRGGVSYNEQFF
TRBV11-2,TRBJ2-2,CASSLMSNTGELFF
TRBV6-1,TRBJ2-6,CASSEMAGANVLTF
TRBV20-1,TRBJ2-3,CSARSWVASGGTSTDTQYF
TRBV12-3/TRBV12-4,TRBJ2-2,CASSLARNAGELFF
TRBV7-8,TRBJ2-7,CASSLVRGLPVYEQYF
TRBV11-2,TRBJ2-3,CASSFVAYTDTQYF
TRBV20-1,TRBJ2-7,CSARFGTVNF
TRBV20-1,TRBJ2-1,CSARPRTGYNEQFF
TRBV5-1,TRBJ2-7,CASSQRTGAYEQYF
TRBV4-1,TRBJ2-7,CASSQDLVLTGQLLLRTYEQYF
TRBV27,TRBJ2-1,CASSLGTVNEQFF
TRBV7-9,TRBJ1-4,CASSIRSKEGLFF
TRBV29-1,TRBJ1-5,CSVGIGSNQPQHF
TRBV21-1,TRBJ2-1,CAKTNPGQGASSEQFF
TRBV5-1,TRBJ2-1,CASMRTGSNEQFF
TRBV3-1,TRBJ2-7,CASSLMGGPYEQYF
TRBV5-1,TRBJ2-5,CASSLRGARETQYF
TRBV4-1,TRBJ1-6,CASSQDADSPLNF
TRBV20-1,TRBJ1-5,CSARDRTDDSNQPQHF
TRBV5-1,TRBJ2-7,CASSLDPGPTYEQYF
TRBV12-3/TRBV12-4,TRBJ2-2,CASSFVGDNGELFF
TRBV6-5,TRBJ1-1,CASGRFDLNTEAFF